This T cell receptor beta chain was retrieved from a study of shared clonotypes between healthy human individuals (TCRdb year 2020). At the level of the whole study: The cohort comprised a couple of women and a few men aged 18 to 49 years. For each donor, CD4 naive and CD4 memory were each given three plates, CD8 naive was given two plates, and CD8 memory was given one plate. To estimate repertoire size and how much clonotypes are shared between individuals, the study performed deep sequencing of blood TCR repertoires from roughly five healthy adults. Different laboratories and diverse techniques were used to prepare libraries and sequence TCR repertoires, to increase sequencing depth and limit assay-specific biases. Leukapheresis yielded between about 0.9 and 8.9 billion PBMCs per donor. Summary of the overall study and its limitations: Pairwise subsampling led to the expectation that sequencing depth would affect the degree of clonotype sharing among donors. Sampling was limited to blood, and TCR repertoires in tissue likely differ from TCR repertoires in blood. Naive subsets generally had larger estimated clonotype richness than memory subsets did. Sharing across several donors was observed for approximately 5% of naive CD4, about 3.2% of naive CD8, about 2.5% of memory CD4, and around 0.4% of memory CD8 clonotypes. Compared with non-shared clonotypes, clonotypes shared by all four sorted-subset donors had higher generation probabilities. The genetic and exposure-history diversity represented was limited by the small number of donors. Incomplete sequencing was indicated by rarefaction of sorted-subset datasets, despite the large sequencing depth.

For the CD8 naive samples, CD45RO-negative cells were positively selected for CCR7, yielding a CD45RA+CCR7+ population from which TemRA cells were excluded. Donors were healthy HIV-negative adults with no recently reported acute infections or vaccinations. Every donor was a Caucasian adult residing in Nashville, Tennessee, USA. Blood was obtained by leukapheresis, after which PBMCs were separated by Ficoll-Histopaque density gradient centrifugation and cryopreserved in liquid nitrogen vapor phase. Analytical flow cytometry was used to check the purity and quantity of every magnetically sorted T cell population. Each sorted fraction had its genomic DNA isolated and then quantified by UV absorbance on a Nanodrop 2000c. To note about this clone: The antigen it recognizes is unknown. Base qualities were left out, and no much larger clone turns up one base away.

Using the deep immunoSEQ assay, multiplex PCR amplified TCR CDR3 regions from genomic DNA. For each cell subset, the extracted genomic DNA was distributed evenly across all wells of several immunoSEQ 96-well plates, and each plate served as one replicate. For sorted subsets, roughly 200 ng of genomic DNA, equivalent to roughly 33,000 T cell genomes, went into each replicate PCR. Purified libraries were quantified with a Qubit 3.0 fluorometer, sized on a Bioanalyzer 2100, and re-quantified with the KAPA Library Quantification kit. Every immunoSEQ 96-well plate was sequenced on a dedicated single-read 150-cycle Illumina NextSeq 550 flow cell. Per the original workflow: Because only junctional sequences without quality scores were contained in the immunoSEQ output, filtering matching that applied to full-length reads could not be performed. To assign V/J genes and CDR3, sequences were annotated against IMGT germline references using PyIR, a Python wrapper for IgBLAST v1.9. Reads were removed for weak V/J assignments (E-value above 1e-6), missing CDR3, stop codons, out-of-frame junctions, or ambiguous translated residues. V3J clonotypes were defined by identical inferred V gene, J gene, and CDR3 amino acid sequence. The percentage overlap between two repertoires was calculated by dividing the number of shared unique clonotypes by the size of the smaller repertoire. RTK rarefaction, the Chao1 estimator, and Recon v2.1 estimates of unobserved clonotypes were used to assess repertoire richness. Generation probabilities were computed with OLGA for all TCRbeta clonotypes obtained by the gDNA method from a few donors. TCRdb retrieved this table from immuneACCESS and kept in-frame rearrangements only. Not all clones are present; in checked studies, unresolved V genes account for under half, and no reason is known for the remainder. V and J calls and clone size are given by that table; D and trimming were obtained from the DNA. A total of around 1.9 million clones appear in this sample, roughly 91% of them only once. The biggest ten clones account for about 1.8% of the sample.

V and J are truncated by 5 bases and 3 bases respectively, leaving an intervening sequence of 14 bases. According to the germline V gene, CDR1 reads MDHEN and CDR2 reads SYDVKM. The CDR3, from cysteine to phenylalanine, totals 14 residues. Here the CDR3 DNA is all that survives: 42 bases in frame from base 1. This sequence was found in a man between 18 and 29 years old in good health. Some clones in this sample may be carry-over from other donors' samples. The sequence joins TRBV28 to TRBJ2-7, and the D gene may be TRBD2, 6 bases matching. The sequencing input was naive CD8+ T cells from PBMCs. Interpreted using the paper, the cell subset or site label stands for: CD45RA+CCR7+. The DNA sequence follows: TGTGCCAGCAGTATAAAGGTCGGGGGCTACGAGCAGTACTTC. This sequence encodes CASSIKVGGYEQYF.